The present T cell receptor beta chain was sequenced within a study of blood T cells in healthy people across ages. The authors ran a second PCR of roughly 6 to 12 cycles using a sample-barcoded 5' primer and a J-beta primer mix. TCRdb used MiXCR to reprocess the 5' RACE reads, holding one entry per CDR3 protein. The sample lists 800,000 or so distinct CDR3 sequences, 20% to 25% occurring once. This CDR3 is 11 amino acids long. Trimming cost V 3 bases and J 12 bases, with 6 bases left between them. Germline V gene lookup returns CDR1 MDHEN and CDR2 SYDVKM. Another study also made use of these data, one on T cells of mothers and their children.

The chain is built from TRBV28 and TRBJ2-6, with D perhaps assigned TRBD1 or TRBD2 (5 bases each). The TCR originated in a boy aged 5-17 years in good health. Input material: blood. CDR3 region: CASSFGGVLTF. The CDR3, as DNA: TGTGCCAGCAGTTTTGGGGGCGTCCTGACTTTC.